This T cell receptor (beta chain) was identified during a study of shared clonotypes between healthy human individuals (TCRdb year 2020). Describing the broader study: The cohort included three men and a couple of women between 18 and 49 years of age. Per donor, three plates each were used for CD4 naive and CD4 memory, two for CD8 naive, and one for CD8 memory. To estimate repertoire size and how much clonotype sharing occurs between individuals, the study deeply sequenced the blood TCR repertoires of 4 to 6 healthy adults. Different laboratories and diverse techniques were used to prepare libraries and sequence TCR repertoires, to increase sequencing depth and limit assay-specific biases. Between about 0.9 and 8.9 billion PBMCs per donor were obtained by leukapheresis.

The paper as a whole reports these results and caveats: Sampling was restricted to blood, and TCR repertoires in tissue are likely to differ from TCR repertoires in blood. Across four donors, around 5% of naive CD4, around 3.3% of naive CD8, around 2.1% of memory CD4, and 0.4% of memory CD8 clonotypes were shared. Even with the large sequencing depth, rarefaction of the sorted-subset datasets indicated that sequencing was incomplete. Pairwise subsampling indicated that sequencing depth was expected to affect the degree of clonotype sharing among donors. Compared with non-shared clonotypes, clonotypes shared by all four sorted-subset donors had higher generation probabilities. Estimated clonotype richness was generally larger for naive than for memory subsets. The small number of donors limited the genetic and exposure-history diversity represented.

Trimming takes 4 bases from V and 0 bases from J, and the germline ends sit 21 bases apart. The CDR3 holds 19 amino acids from the cysteine to the phenylalanine. CDR3 DNA only is kept here, 57 bases in frame from base 1. CDR1 and CDR2 (SGHDN, FVKESK) derive from the germline V gene. Using the deep immunoSEQ assay, TCR CDR3 regions were amplified from genomic DNA by multiplex PCR. For each cell subset, the extracted genomic DNA was distributed evenly across all wells of several immunoSEQ 96-well plates, and each plate served as one replicate. For sorted subsets, each replicate PCR was loaded with about 0.2 ug genomic DNA, equivalent to roughly 30,000 T cell genomes. Purified libraries were measured with a Qubit 3.0 fluorometer, size-checked on a Bioanalyzer 2100, and measured again with the KAPA Library Quantification kit. Every immunoSEQ 96-well plate was sequenced on a dedicated single-read 150-cycle Illumina NextSeq 550 flow cell. Processing in the source paper ran as follows. The immunoSEQ output contained only junctional sequences without quality scores, so filtering could not match that applied to full-length reads. To assign V/J genes and CDR3, sequences were annotated against IMGT germline references using PyIR, a Python wrapper for IgBLAST v1.9. Any read was removed if the V/J assignment was weak (E-value above 1e-6), the CDR3 was missing, or the read contained stop codons, out-of-frame junctions, or ambiguous translated residues. A V3J clonotype was defined by an identical inferred V gene, J gene, and CDR3 amino acid sequence. Percentage overlap between repertoires was computed as shared unique clonotypes divided by the size of the smaller repertoire. Repertoire richness was assessed with RTK rarefaction, the Chao1 estimator, and Recon v2.1 estimates of unobserved clonotypes. For all TCRbeta clonotypes obtained by the gDNA method from a few donors, generation probabilities were computed with OLGA. This immuneACCESS table, as held by TCRdb, lists in-frame sequences with V and J called but not all clones. Of the missing ones, under half trace to an unresolved V gene in checked studies; the others have no known cause. The V and J calls and clone size were taken over from that table, and D and trimming were inferred from the DNA. For this sample the table gives roughly 1.5 million clones, of which 95% to 99% were detected only once. The ten largest clones take up around 0.47% of the sample.

The donors were healthy, HIV-negative adults who had no recently reported acute infections or vaccinations. Every donor was a Caucasian adult living in Nashville, Tennessee, USA. CD4+ T cells were enriched by magnetic negative selection; naive cells were then positively selected on CD45RA, and the negative fraction formed the memory subset. Blood was collected by leukapheresis, and PBMCs were isolated by Ficoll-Histopaque density gradient centrifugation and then cryopreserved in liquid nitrogen vapor phase. Analytical flow cytometry was used to check the purity and quantity of every magnetically sorted T cell population. Genomic DNA was isolated from every sorted fraction and measured by UV absorbance on a Nanodrop 2000c. With respect to this clone: Its antigen is not yet known. No base quality information exists; no much larger clone differs at one position.

Recombination linked TRBV14 to TRBJ1-4, with an unclear D gene assignment. The receptor was derived from a man aged 25 to 40 in good health. Source material: naive CD4+ T cells sorted from blood. Per the publication, the cell subset or site label means: CD45RA+ positively selected. The DNA sequence is given as TGTGCCAGCAGCCGACGACGGGGTAACGGTAGAGCAACTAATGAAAAACTGTTTTTT. This is translated as CASSRRRGNGRATNEKLFF.